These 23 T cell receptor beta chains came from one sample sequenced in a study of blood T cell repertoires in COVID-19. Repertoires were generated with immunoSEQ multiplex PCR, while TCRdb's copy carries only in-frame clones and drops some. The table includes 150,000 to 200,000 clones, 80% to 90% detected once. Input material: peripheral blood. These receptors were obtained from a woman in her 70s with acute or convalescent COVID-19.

The CDR3 DNA follows: TGTGCCAGCAGCTTATTAGTCTACGAGCAGTACTTC. Translated: CASSLLVYEQYF. The chain has TRBV7-9 and TRBJ2-7; D gene uncertain. The CDR3 has 12 amino acids. Trimming cost V 2 bases and J 3 bases, with 5 bases left between them. CDR1 SEHNR and CDR2 FQNEAQ come from the germline V gene (reference sequence).

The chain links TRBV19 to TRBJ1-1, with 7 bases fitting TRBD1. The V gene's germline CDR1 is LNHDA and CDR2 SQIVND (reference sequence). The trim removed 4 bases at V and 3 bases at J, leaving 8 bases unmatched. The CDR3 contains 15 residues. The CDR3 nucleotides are TGTGCCAGTAGTAGAAACAGGGGCGCTCACACTGAAGCTTTCTTT. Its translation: CASSRNRGAHTEAFF. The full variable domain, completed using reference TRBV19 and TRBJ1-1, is DGGITQSPKYLFRKEGQNVTLSCEQNLNHDAMYWYRQDPGQGLRLIYYSQIVNDFQKGDIAEGYSVSREKKESFPLTVTSAQKNPTAFYLCASSRNRGAHTEAFFGQGTRLTVV.

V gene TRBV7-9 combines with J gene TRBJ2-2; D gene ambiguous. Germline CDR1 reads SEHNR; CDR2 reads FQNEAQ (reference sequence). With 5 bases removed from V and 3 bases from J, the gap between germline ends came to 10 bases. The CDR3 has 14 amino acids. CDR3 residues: CASSPGRDTGELFF. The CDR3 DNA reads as TGTGCCAGCAGCCCCGGCCGGGACACCGGGGAGCTGTTTTTT. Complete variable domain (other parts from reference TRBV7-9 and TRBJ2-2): DTGVSQNPRHKITKRGQNVTFRCDPISEHNRLYWYRQTLGQGPEFLTYFQNEAQLEKSRLLSDRFSAERPKGSFSTLEIQRTEQGDSAMYLCASSPGRDTGELFFGEGSRLTVL.

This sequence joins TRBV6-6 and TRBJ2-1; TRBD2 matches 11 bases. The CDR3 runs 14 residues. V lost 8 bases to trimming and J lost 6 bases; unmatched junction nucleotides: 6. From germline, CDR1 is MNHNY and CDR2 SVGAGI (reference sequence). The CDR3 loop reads CASRRLAGLNEQFF. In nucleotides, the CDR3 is TGTGCCAGCCGGAGACTAGCGGGGCTCAATGAGCAGTTCTTC.

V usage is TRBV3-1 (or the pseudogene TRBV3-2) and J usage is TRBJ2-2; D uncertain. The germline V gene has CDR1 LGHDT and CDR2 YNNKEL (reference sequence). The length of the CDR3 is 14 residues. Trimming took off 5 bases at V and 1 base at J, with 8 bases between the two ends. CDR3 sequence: CASSYRQNTGELFF. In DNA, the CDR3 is TGTGCCAGCAGCTACCGACAGAACACCGGGGAGCTGTTTTTT.

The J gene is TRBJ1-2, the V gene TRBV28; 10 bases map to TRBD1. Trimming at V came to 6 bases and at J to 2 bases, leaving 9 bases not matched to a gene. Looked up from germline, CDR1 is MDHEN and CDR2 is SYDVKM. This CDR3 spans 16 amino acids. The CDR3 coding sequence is TGTGCCAGCAGATACCCGACAGGGGGCGAAAACTATGGCTACACCTTC. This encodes CASRYPTGGENYGYTF.

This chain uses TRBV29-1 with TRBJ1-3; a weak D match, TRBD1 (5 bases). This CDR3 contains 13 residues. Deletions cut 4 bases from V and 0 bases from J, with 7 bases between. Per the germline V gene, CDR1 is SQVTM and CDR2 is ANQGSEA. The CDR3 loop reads CSVGQSSGNTIYF. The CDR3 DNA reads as TGCAGCGTTGGACAGTCCTCTGGAAACACCATATATTTT. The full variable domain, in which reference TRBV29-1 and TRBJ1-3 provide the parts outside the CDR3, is SAVISQKPSRDICQRGTSLTIQCQVDSQVTMMFWYRQQPGQSLTLIATANQGSEATYESGFVIDKFPISRPNLTFSTLTVSNMSPEDSSIYLCSVGQSSGNTIYFGEGSWLTVV.

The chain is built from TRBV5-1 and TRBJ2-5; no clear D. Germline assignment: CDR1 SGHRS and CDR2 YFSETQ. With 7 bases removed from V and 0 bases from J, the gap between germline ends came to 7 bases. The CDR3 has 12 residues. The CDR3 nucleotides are TGCGCCAGCGCCCGGGACCAAGAGACCCAGTACTTC. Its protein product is CASARDQETQYF.

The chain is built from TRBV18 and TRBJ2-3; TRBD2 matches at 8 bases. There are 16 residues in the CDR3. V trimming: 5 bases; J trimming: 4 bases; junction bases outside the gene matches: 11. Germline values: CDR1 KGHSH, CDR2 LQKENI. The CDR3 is CASSASLAGFSDTQYF. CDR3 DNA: TGTGCCAGCTCAGCCTCCCTAGCGGGCTTCTCAGATACGCAGTATTTT.

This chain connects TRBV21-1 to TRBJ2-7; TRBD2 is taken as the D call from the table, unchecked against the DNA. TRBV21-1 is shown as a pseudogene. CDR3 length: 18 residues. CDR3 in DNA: TGTGCCAGCAGCAAGGACCTAGGGACTAGCGGGAGATTGTGCGAGCAGTACTTC. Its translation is CASSKDLGTSGRLCEQYF.

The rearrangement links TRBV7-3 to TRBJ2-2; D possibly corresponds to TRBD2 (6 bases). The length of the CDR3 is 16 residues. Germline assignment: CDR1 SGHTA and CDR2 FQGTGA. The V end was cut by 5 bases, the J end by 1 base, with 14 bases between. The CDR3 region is CASSPPGGVNTGELFF. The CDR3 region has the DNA TGTGCCAGCAGCCCCCCGGGCGGGGTGAACACCGGGGAGCTGTTTTTT.

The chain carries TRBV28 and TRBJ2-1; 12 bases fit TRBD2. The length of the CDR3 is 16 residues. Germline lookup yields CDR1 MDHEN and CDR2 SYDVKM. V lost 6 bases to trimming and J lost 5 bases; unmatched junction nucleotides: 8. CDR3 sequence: CASSLLTSGSDNEQFF. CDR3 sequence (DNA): TGTGCCAGCAGCCTACTGACTAGCGGGAGCGACAATGAGCAGTTCTTC.

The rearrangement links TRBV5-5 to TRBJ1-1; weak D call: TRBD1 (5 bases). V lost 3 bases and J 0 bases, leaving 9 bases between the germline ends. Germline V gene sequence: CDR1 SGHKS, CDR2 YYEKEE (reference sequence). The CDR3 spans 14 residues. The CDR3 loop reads CASSYRGLNTEAFF. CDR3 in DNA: TGTGCCAGCAGCTATAGGGGCTTGAACACTGAAGCTTTCTTT. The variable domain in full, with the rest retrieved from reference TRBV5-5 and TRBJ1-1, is DAGVTQSPTHLIKTRGQQVTLRCSPISGHKSVSWYQQVLGQGPQFIFQYYEKEERGRGNFPDRFSARQFPNYSSELNVNALLLGDSALYLCASSYRGLNTEAFFGQGTRLTVV.

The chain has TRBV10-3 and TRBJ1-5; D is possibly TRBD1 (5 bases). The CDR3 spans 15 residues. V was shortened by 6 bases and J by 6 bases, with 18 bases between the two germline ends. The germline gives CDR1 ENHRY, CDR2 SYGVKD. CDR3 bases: TGTGCCATCAGCCTTGCGGGGGGGTTGCGTCAGCCCCAGCATTTT. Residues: CAISLAGGLRQPQHF.

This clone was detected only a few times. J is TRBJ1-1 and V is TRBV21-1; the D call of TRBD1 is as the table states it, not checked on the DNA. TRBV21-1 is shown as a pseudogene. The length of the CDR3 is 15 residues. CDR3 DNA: TGTGCCAGCAGCAAAGAGCCAGGGGAAAGGACTGAAGCTTTCTTT. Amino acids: CASSKEPGERTEAFF.

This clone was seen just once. The CDR3 region has the DNA TGTGCCAGCAGTGATGCGGTTCGCTCCTACGAGCAGTACTTC. This gives the protein CASSDAVRSYEQYF. This sequence joins TRBV6-1 and TRBJ2-7; D uncertain. This CDR3 spans 14 amino acids. V was pared by 3 bases and J by 0 bases, with 9 bases between. CDR1 is MNHNS, CDR2 SASEGT, per germline.

The CDR3 reads CARAGTYHYEQYF. The CDR3 DNA sequence: TGTGCCAGGGCCGGGACTTATCACTACGAGCAGTACTTC. The chain recombines TRBV19 with TRBJ2-7; TRBD2 might be the D (6 bases). Trimming removed 9 bases at V and 3 bases at J, with 15 bases between. Germline V gene data show CDR1 as LNHDA and CDR2 as SQIVND (reference sequence). CDR3 length equals 13 residues.

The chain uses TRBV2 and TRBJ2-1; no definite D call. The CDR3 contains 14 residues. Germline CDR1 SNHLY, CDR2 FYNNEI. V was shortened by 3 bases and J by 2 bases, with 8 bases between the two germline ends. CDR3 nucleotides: TGTGCCAGCAGTGAGATAAGCCCCTACAATGAGCAGTTCTTC. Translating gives CASSEISPYNEQFF.

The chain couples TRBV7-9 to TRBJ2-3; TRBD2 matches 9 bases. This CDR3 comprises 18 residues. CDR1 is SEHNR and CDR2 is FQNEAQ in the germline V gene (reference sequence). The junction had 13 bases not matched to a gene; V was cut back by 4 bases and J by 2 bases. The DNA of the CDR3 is TGTGCCAGCAGCTACCAGGTAGTGGCGGGAGGGTACACAGATACGCAGTATTTT. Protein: CASSYQVVAGGYTDTQYF.

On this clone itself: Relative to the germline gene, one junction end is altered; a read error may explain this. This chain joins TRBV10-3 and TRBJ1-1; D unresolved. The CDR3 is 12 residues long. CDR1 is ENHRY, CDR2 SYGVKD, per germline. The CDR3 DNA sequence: TGTGCCATCAGTGAGTCGAAGGCAGACACCCTCTTT. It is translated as CAISESKADTLF.

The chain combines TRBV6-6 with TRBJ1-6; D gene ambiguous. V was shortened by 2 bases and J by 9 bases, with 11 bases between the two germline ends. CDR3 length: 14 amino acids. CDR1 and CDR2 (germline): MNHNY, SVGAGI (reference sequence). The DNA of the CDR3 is TGTGCCAGCAGTTACCGGCCTAGTAGTTCACCCCTCCACTTT. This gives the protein CASSYRPSSSPLHF.

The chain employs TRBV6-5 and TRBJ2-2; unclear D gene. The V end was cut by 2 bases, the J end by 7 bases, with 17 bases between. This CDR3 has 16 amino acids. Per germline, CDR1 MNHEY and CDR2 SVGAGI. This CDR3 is CASSYMTFGTDGELFF. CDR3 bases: TGTGCCAGCAGTTACATGACATTCGGAACGGACGGGGAGCTGTTTTTT.

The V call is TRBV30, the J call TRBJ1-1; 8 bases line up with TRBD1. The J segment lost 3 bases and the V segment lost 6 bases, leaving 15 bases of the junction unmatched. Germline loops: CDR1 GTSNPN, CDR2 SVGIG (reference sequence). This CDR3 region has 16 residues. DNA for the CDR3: TGTGCCTGCCTGACAGGGGATGGCTGGCAGGACACTGAAGCTTTCTTT. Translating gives CACLTGDGWQDTEAFF.